The T cell receptor beta chain described here comes from a study of cytomegalovirus exposure and HLA in healthy donors. This CDR3 has 16 residues. Germline assignment: CDR1 MRHNA and CDR2 SNTAGT. V was pared by 0 bases and J by 0 bases, with 2 bases of the junction left unmatched. The PCR made use of 60 Vbeta and 13 Jbeta primers. Only in-frame clones appear in the TCRdb table, and some are missing; sequencing was by immunoSEQ multiplex PCR. The sample includes over 150,000 clones, approximately 80% of them seen just once. Findings and limits, study-wide: Confirmation was obtained in vitro that a few CMV-associated chains are specific for CMV antigens. Later genetic work tied a missense DCLRE1C variant to beta-chain V and J trimming.

On this clone: Its antigen is unidentified. Other DNA sequences in the same sample also yield this CDR3.

The chain is built from TRBV6-4 and TRBJ2-3; TRBD2 aligns across 8 bases. Sample: PBMCs. The TCR sequence derives from a man aged 18 to 30 in good health and CMV-seronegative. CDR3 sequence reads: CASSDSAGGSTDTQYF. The CDR3 DNA follows: TGTGCCAGCAGTGACTCGGCGGGGGGAAGCACAGATACGCAGTATTTT.